The clone carrying this T cell receptor beta chain was counted only a few times. With V trimmed by 10 bases and J by 5 bases, 10 bases remained unmatched. This CDR3 is 15 amino acids long. Germline CDR1 is ENHRY and CDR2 is SYGVKD. Clones were read by immunoSEQ multiplex PCR, and TCRdb kept only the in-frame ones, dropping some. The table includes roughly 160,000 clones, about four fifths detected once. This sample was taken from a study of blood T cell repertoires in COVID-19. The chain carries TRBV10-3 and TRBJ1-4, with TRBD1 matching 10 bases. Sequencing input: peripheral blood. The TCR was taken from a man aged 18 to 35 with active or convalescent COVID-19. The CDR3 spells CATASPGQGNEKLFF. The CDR3, as DNA: TGTGCCACCGCTTCACCGGGACAGGGGAATGAAAAACTGTTTTTT.